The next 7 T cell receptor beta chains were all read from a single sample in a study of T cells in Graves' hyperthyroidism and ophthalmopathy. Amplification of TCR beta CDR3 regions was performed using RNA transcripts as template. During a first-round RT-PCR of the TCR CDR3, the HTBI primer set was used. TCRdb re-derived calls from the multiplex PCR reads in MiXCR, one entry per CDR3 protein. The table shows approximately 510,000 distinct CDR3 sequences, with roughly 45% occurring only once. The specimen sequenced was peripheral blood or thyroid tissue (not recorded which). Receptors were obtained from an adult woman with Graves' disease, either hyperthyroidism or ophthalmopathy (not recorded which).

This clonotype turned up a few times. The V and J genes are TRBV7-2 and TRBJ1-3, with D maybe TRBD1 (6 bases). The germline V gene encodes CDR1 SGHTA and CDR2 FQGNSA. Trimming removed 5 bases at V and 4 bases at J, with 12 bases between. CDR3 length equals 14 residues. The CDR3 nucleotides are TGTGCCAGCAGCCAAAGGAGGGGGGGAAACACCATATATTTT. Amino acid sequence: CASSQRRGGNTIYF.

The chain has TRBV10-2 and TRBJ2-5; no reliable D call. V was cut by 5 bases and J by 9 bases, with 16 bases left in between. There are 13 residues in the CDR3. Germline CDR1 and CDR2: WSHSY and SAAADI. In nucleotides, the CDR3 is TGCGCCAGCAGTTGGCAGGAGAATCAGCCCCAGTACTTC. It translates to CASSWQENQPQYF.

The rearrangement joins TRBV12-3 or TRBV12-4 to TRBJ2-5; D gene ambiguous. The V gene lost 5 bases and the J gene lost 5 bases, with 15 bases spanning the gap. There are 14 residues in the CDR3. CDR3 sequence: CASSLDKSSETQYF. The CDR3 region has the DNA TGTGCCAGCAGTCTTGACAAGTCGAGCGAGACCCAGTACTTC.

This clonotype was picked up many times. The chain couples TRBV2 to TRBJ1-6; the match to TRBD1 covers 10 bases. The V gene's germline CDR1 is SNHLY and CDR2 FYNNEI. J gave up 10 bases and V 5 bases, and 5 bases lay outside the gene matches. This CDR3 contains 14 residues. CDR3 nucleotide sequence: TGTGCCAGCAGTAACCGGGACAGGGGATCACCCCTCCACTTT. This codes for CASSNRDRGSPLHF.

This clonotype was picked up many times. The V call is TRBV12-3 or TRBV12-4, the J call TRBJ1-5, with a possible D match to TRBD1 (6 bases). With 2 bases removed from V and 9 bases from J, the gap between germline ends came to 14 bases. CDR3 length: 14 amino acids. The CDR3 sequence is CASSLSSGVGPQHF. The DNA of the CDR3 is TGTGCCAGCAGTTTATCGTCAGGGGTGGGGCCCCAGCATTTT.

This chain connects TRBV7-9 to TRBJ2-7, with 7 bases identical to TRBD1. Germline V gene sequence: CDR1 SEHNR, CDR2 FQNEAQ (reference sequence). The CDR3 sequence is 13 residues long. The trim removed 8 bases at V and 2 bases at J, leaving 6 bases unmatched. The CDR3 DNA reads TGTGCCAGCCGCCTTGGGACAGCCTACGAGCAGTACTTC. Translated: CASRLGTAYEQYF.

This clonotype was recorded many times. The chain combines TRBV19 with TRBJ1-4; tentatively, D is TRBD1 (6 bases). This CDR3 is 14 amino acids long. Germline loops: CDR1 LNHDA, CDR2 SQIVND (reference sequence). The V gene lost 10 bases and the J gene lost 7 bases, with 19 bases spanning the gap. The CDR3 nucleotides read TGTGCCACCTCTAAGACAGGAATGATTGAAAAACTGTTTTTT. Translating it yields CATSKTGMIEKLFF.